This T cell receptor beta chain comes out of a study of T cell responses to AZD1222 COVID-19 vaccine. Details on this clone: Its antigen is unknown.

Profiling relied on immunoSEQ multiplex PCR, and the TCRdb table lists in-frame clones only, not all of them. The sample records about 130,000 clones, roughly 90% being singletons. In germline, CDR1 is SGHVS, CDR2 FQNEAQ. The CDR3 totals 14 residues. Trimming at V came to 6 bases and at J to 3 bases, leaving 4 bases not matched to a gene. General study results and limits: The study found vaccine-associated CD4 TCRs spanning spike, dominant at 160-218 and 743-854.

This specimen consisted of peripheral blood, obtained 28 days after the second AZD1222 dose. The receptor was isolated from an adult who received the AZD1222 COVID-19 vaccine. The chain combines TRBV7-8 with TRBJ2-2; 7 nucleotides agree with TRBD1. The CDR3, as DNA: TGTGCCAGCAGGCCACAGGGGTACACCGGGGAGCTGTTTTTT. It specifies CASRPQGYTGELFF. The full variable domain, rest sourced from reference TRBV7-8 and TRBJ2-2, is GAGVSQSPRYKVAKRGQDVALRCDPISGHVSLFWYQQALGQGPEFLTYFQNEAQLDKSGLPSDRFFAERPEGSVSTLKIQRTQQEDSAVYLCASRPQGYTGELFFGEGSRLTVL.